The sequence of this T cell receptor beta chain was determined in a study of CD8 T cells in ankylosing spondylitis. Trimming took 5 bases from V and 7 from J, leaving 17 bases between them. CDR1 is SGHVT, CDR2 SQSDAQ, per germline. The CDR3 is made up of 14 amino acids. From the 5' RACE reads, TCRdb called clonotypes with MiXCR, one entry per CDR3 protein. The table shows around 150,000 distinct CDR3 sequences, with around two fifths occurring only once. This clonotype was counted a few times. The V call is TRBV7-4, the J call TRBJ1-1; tentatively, D is TRBD1 (5 bases). The sequence was collected from a male donor with ankylosing spondylitis. Sequenced input: synovial fluid, either unsorted or a sorted T cell fraction (not recorded which). CDR3: CASSRGPHRGEAFF. CDR3 DNA sequence: TGTGCCAGCAGCAGGGGTCCCCACCGAGGTGAAGCTTTCTTT.